This T cell receptor (beta chain) was identified in a study of T cell repertoires in cytomegalovirus infection. Study-level findings and limits: Within the response measured ex vivo, HLA-C-restricted CMV-specific TCR beta clonotypes were dominant.

On this clonotype: Its cognate antigen is unknown.

Germline assignment: CDR1 MDHEN and CDR2 SYDVKM. V shed 6 bases and J 4 bases; nucleotides not matched to a gene: 15. This CDR3 is 16 amino acids long. TCRdb re-analysed the reads in MiXCR, keeping a single row per CDR3 protein. The sample contains 150,000 to 190,000 distinct CDR3 sequences, about a quarter of which appear only once. Sequencing was carried out using PBMCs. The chain joins TRBV28 to TRBJ2-7; 7 bases are shared with TRBD1. The receptor's source is a human donor in good health (CMV status not recorded). Some clones in this sample may be carry-over from other donors' samples. CDR3 coding DNA: TGTGCCAGCAGCCCTTGGGACAAGGGGGCCTCGTACGAGCAGTACTTC. Translating gives CASSPWDKGASYEQYF.